What follows describes a single T cell receptor (beta chain). The antigen remains undetermined. This sample stems from a study of T cell repertoires in cytomegalovirus infection. Notes on the study in general: Summed frequency of shared TCR beta families picked out CMV carriers who also had the relevant HLA.

TCRdb called the reads again in MiXCR, with one record for every CDR3 protein. The repertoire holds 350,000 to 400,000 distinct CDR3 sequences, with approximately 35% as singletons. Germline lookup yields CDR1 MNHNS and CDR2 SASEGT. This CDR3 is built from 16 residues. With V trimmed by 9 bases and J by 0 bases, 7 bases remained unmatched. The sequence was obtained from a human donor in good health (CMV status not recorded). Some clones in this sample may be carry-over from other donors' samples. V usage is TRBV6-1 and J usage is TRBJ2-1, with 11 bases matching TRBD2. Material: cultured PBMCs, obtained from culture after CMV antigen stimulation. The CDR3 nucleotides are TGTGCCAGTGCCGGGACTAGCGGCTTCTCCTACAATGAGCAGTTCTTC. Its translation: CASAGTSGFSYNEQFF.